What follows is one TCR beta chain and its context. The target antigen is unknown. Time point: after neoadjuvant nivolumab, at surgical resection. This entry is derived from a study of neoadjuvant anti-PD-1 for oral cavity cancer. Study-wide results and caveats: With three patients per group, TCR findings need larger cohorts.

V was shortened by 6 bases and J by 4 bases, with 10 bases between the two germline ends. Germline V gene lookup returns CDR1 MNHNY and CDR2 SVGAGI (reference sequence). CDR3 length equals 13 residues. Generated by immunoSEQ multiplex PCR, the TCRdb table keeps only in-frame clones and is missing some. The sample shows about 14,000 clones, approximately 75% of them seen only once. This chain links TRBV6-6 with TRBJ1-5; D not resolved. Sequenced here: PBMCs, sampled after nivolumab (anti-PD-1) treatment. The clonotype comes from a person between 40 and 85 years old with oral cavity squamous cell carcinoma. Here the CDR3 DNA reads TGTGCCAGCAGACCCTTAACAAATCAGCCCCAGCATTTT. Its translation is CASRPLTNQPQHF.